The 30 T cell receptor beta chains listed next were all sequenced from one sample in a study of breast tumors, draining lymph nodes, adjacent tissues. TCRdb redid the calling of the multiplex PCR reads with MiXCR, one entry per CDR3 protein. This table holds about 230,000 distinct CDR3 sequences, roughly 32% found once. Breast cancer patients provided tissue from their axillary draining lymph nodes. Sample: axillary lymph node tissue. The receptors were sampled from a female donor with breast cancer. Some clones in this sample may be carry-over from other donors' samples.

In this sample, this clonotype turned up a few times. A read error may be the cause here, since a much bigger clone is one base away. The chain uses TRBV20-1 and TRBJ1-5; 12 positions match TRBD1. Germline assignment: CDR1 DFQATT and CDR2 SNEGSKA (reference sequence). The CDR3 has 16 amino acids. CDR3 sequence: CSASPGTGGPNQPQHF. The CDR3 nucleotides read TGCAGTGCTAGTCCCGGGACAGGGGGCCCCAATCAACCCCAGCATTTT.

A note on this clonotype: One end of the junction does not line up with germline, which may come from a read error. The chain links TRBV12-3 or TRBV12-4 to TRBJ2-5; 7 nucleotides agree with TRBD2. There are 15 residues in the CDR3. The CDR3 spells CTSSFQAGESETQYF. The DNA for the CDR3 is TGTACCAGCAGTTTCCAGGCGGGAGAGTCAGAGACCCAGTACTTC.

V is TRBV6-5 and J is TRBJ1-4; possibly TRBD1 for D (5 bases). The CDR3 contains 16 residues. The germline V gene encodes CDR1 MNHEY and CDR2 SVGAGI. V lost 5 bases and J lost 4, with 17 bases in between. The CDR3 reads CASSSRQSGNNEKLFF. The CDR3, as DNA: TGTGCCAGCAGTAGCCGACAGTCCGGAAATAATGAAAAACTGTTTTTT.

A note on this clonotype: At one end, the junction sequence differs from germline, possibly due to a read error. The CDR3 protein is CATSDLRGAGGRSYNEQLF. The CDR3 DNA reads TGTGCCACCAGTGATTTAAGGGGGGCAGGGGGCCGTTCCTACAATGAGCAGCTCTTC. The chain carries TRBV24-1 and TRBJ2-1; 8 bases are shared with TRBD1. Germline V gene data show CDR1 as KGHDR and CDR2 as SFDVKD. This CDR3 spans 19 amino acids.

The chain uses TRBV5-5 and TRBJ1-1; no clear D gene. There are 12 residues in the CDR3. V was pared by 1 base and J by 7 bases, with 8 bases between. Germline V gene lookup returns CDR1 SGHKS and CDR2 YYEKEE (reference sequence). For the CDR3, the DNA is TGTGCCAGCAGCTTGTACTTGGGTGAAGCTTTCTTT. Residues: CASSLYLGEAFF.

This clonotype was detected ten times or more. The V call is TRBV6-6, the J call TRBJ2-1; 8 bases line up with TRBD2. With 8 bases clipped from V and 7 bases from J, the junction kept 7 bases outside the gene matches. This CDR3 region has 13 residues. From germline, CDR1 is MNHNY and CDR2 SVGAGI (reference sequence). The CDR3 DNA reads TGTGCCAGCGGTCTAGCGGGCCGGAATGAGCAGTTCTTC. Translated: CASGLAGRNEQFF.

About this clonotype itself: Its ends do not fully match the called genes, so a read error is possible. The chain is built from TRBV24-1 and TRBJ2-2, with D possibly called TRBD1 or TRBD2 (6 bases each). Germline CDR1 and CDR2: KGHDR and SFDVKD. The CDR3 is 16 residues long. The CDR3 DNA reads as TGTGCCACCAGTGCCCCCCGGGGGCAGAACGCCGGGGAGCTATTTTTT. Its translation is CATSAPRGQNAGELFF.

With respect to this clonotype: One end of the junction varies from germline; a read error may be responsible. The chain uses TRBV7-9 and TRBJ2-3, with 11 bases lining up with TRBD2. Germline CDR1 reads SEHNR; CDR2 reads FQNEAQ (reference sequence). The length of the CDR3 is 17 residues. The CDR3 DNA reads TGTGCCAGCAGCTTAGGGACTAGCGGGCTAAGCACAGATCCGCAGTATTTT. It translates to CASSLGTSGLSTDPQYF.

The rearrangement uses TRBV19 and TRBJ1-2, with 7 nucleotides matching TRBD1. Trimming took 5 bases from V and 4 from J; bases not matched to a gene: 7. CDR3 length: 14 residues. CDR1 and CDR2 (germline): LNHDA, SQIVND (reference sequence). The DNA of the CDR3 is TGTGCCAGTAGTTTCTCGACAGGGAGCTATGGCTACACCTTC. This codes for CASSFSTGSYGYTF.

This clonotype was seen many times. This chain links TRBV29-1 with TRBJ2-2; D is undetermined. The CDR3 sequence is 12 residues long. Germline lookup yields CDR1 SQVTM and CDR2 ANQGSEA. Trimming removed 5 bases from V and 1 base from J, with 5 bases in between. This chain's CDR3 is CSVMENTGELFF. DNA of the CDR3: TGCAGCGTTATGGAGAACACCGGGGAGCTGTTTTTT.

This clonotype was observed a handful of times. The chain joins TRBV19 to TRBJ1-1, with D maybe TRBD1 (5 bases). Trimming took 6 bases from V and 5 from J, leaving 16 bases between them. Germline V gives CDR1 LNHDA, CDR2 SQIVND (reference sequence). CDR3 size: 14 residues. CDR3 bases: TGTGCCAGTAGCCTCGGGGGAGAGGGGACTGAAGCTTTCTTT. Its protein is CASSLGGEGTEAFF.

Of note for this clonotype: This may stem from a read error, because a much larger clone lies one nucleotide away. This chain connects TRBV4-2 to TRBJ2-3, with TRBD2 as a possible D gene (5 bases). V dropped 3 bases and J dropped 8 bases, with 12 bases sitting between them. The CDR3 is made up of 13 amino acids. Germline V lookup: CDR1 LGHNA, CDR2 YNFKEQ. The CDR3 spells CASSHPGRGTQYF. Written as DNA, the CDR3 is TGTGCCAGCAGCCACCCGGGCCGGGGTACGCAGTATTTT.

This clonotype was found many times. The J gene is TRBJ1-6, the V gene TRBV11-2; 8 bases agree with TRBD1. CDR3 length equals 15 residues. In germline, CDR1 is SGHAT, CDR2 FQNNGV. J lost 8 bases, V lost 5 bases, and 8 bases had no gene match. The CDR3 here is CASSQTGAADSPLHF. The CDR3 nucleotides read TGTGCCAGCAGCCAGACAGGGGCGGCGGATTCACCCCTCCACTTT.

The J gene is TRBJ1-6, the V gene TRBV7-9, with D possibly matching TRBD1 (6 bases). CDR1 and CDR2 from the germline V gene are SEHNR and FQNEAQ (reference sequence). V lost 1 base and J lost 10, with 14 bases in between. This CDR3 comprises 15 residues. The CDR3 region has the DNA TGTGCCAGCAGCTTAGGAGAGGGGGGTAGATCACCCCTCCACTTT. It yields the protein CASSLGEGGRSPLHF.

The chain combines TRBV7-8 with TRBJ2-3, with 10 bases matching TRBD2. Trimming removed 3 bases from V and 9 bases from J; junction bases left unmatched: 18. This CDR3 has 18 amino acids. Germline V CDR1 and CDR2: SGHVS, FQNEAQ. CDR3 region: CASSFGPSGRAGELTQYF. The CDR3 region has the DNA TGTGCCAGCAGCTTCGGCCCGAGCGGGAGGGCCGGGGAGCTGACGCAGTATTTT.

This clonotype was recorded at least ten times. The chain combines TRBV11-2 with TRBJ2-1, with 12 bases aligning to TRBD2. CDR1 is SGHAT and CDR2 is FQNNGV in the germline V gene. J lost 0 bases, V lost 2 bases, and 11 bases had no gene match. The CDR3 has 20 residues. CDR3 coding DNA: TGTGCCAGCAGCTTACCCCGTCGCCCGGGACTAGCGGGCTCCTACAATGAGCAGTTCTTC. This encodes CASSLPRRPGLAGSYNEQFF.

The table lists this clonotype with many counts. The V call is TRBV9, the J call TRBJ2-1, with TRBD2 identical over 7 bases. CDR3 length: 15 residues. J was trimmed by 4 bases and V by 3 bases; bases with no gene match: 7. Per the germline V gene, CDR1 is SGDLS and CDR2 is YYNGEE. CDR3 DNA sequence: TGTGCCAGCAGCGGCTCGGGACTACCTTACAATGAGCAGTTCTTC. This codes for CASSGSGLPYNEQFF.

There are many counts of this clonotype. A much larger clone is a single base away; this may be a read error. V is TRBV7-2 and J is TRBJ2-5, with D perhaps TRBD1 or TRBD2 (5 bases each). Germline CDR1 SGHTA, CDR2 FQGNSA. The CDR3 is made up of 15 amino acids. CDR3 nucleotide sequence: TGTGCCAGCAGCTTTGGTGGCAAAAGGGGAGAGACCCAGCACTTC. Its protein product is CASSFGGKRGETQHF. The whole variable domain, remainder taken from reference TRBV7-2 and TRBJ2-5, is GAGVSQSPSNKVTEKGKDVELRCDPISGHTALYWYRQSLGQGLEFLIYFQGNSAPDKSGLPSDRFSAERTGGSVSTLTIQRTQQEDSAVYLCASSFGGKRGETQHFGPGTRLLVL.

This rearrangement joins TRBV12-3 or TRBV12-4 to TRBJ2-5; D possibly corresponds to TRBD1 (7 bases). Trimming cost V 3 bases and J 7 bases, with 15 bases left between them. The CDR3 has 14 residues. DNA for the CDR3: TGTGCCAGCAGTTTTATCGGGGGACAGTGGACCCAGTACTTC. Translation gives CASSFIGGQWTQYF.

The chain uses TRBV7-9 and TRBJ1-2; D call uncertain. The CDR3 contains 10 residues. The germline V gene has CDR1 SEHNR and CDR2 FQNEAQ (reference sequence). Trimming removed 5 bases from V and 8 bases from J, with 6 bases in between. This chain's CDR3 is CASSADGYTF. As DNA, the CDR3 is TGTGCCAGCAGCGCGGACGGCTACACCTTC.

This clonotype was counted a few times. The chain is built from TRBV6-2 or TRBV6-3 and TRBJ2-7; tentatively, D is TRBD2 (5 bases). Germline V gives CDR1 MNHEY, CDR2 SVGEGT. V was cut by 2 bases and J by 2 bases, with 10 bases left in between. CDR3 length: 14 amino acids. CDR3 bases: TGTGCCAGCAGTTACCGCGGGTCCCCCTACGAGCAGTACTTC. Encoded protein: CASSYRGSPYEQYF.

This chain links TRBV25-1 with TRBJ1-1; D unresolved. With 5 bases removed from V and 0 bases from J, the gap between germline ends came to 13 bases. This CDR3 has 15 amino acids. The germline gives CDR1 MGHDK, CDR2 SYGVNS. CDR3 in amino acids: CASSPSSLMNTEAFF. The DNA of the CDR3 is TGTGCCAGCAGTCCTTCCAGCCTGATGAACACTGAAGCTTTCTTT.

In regard to this clonotype: A clone one base away is much larger, so this may be a read error. This chain joins TRBV13 and TRBJ2-3, with a tentative D call TRBD1 (6 bases). Germline V lookup: CDR1 PRHDT, CDR2 FYEKMQ (reference sequence). With 2 bases removed from V and 2 bases from J, the gap between germline ends came to 14 bases. This CDR3 comprises 16 residues. The CDR3 region has the DNA TGTGCCAGCAGCTTACGACTGACAGGAATCACAGATACGCAGTATTTT. It codes for CASSLRLTGITDTQYF.

This clonotype was detected many times. The chain joins TRBV6-6 to TRBJ2-3; D call uncertain. Trimming cost V 7 bases and J 2 bases, with 7 bases left between them. The CDR3 length is 12 residues. Germline V gives CDR1 MNHNY, CDR2 SVGAGI (reference sequence). This CDR3 is CASTPTTDTQYF. CDR3 in DNA: TGTGCCAGCACCCCGACCACAGATACGCAGTATTTT.

This clonotype has ten or more counts. J is TRBJ1-5 and V is TRBV18; D remains ambiguous. Germline lookup yields CDR1 KGHSH and CDR2 LQKENI. Trimming took off 0 bases at V and 6 bases at J, with 12 bases between the two ends. The CDR3 loop spans 15 amino acids. CDR3 in amino acids: CASSPPGVQVQPQHF. The CDR3 nucleotides read TGTGCCAGCTCACCACCGGGTGTCCAGGTTCAGCCCCAGCATTTT.

This clonotype was seen many times. This chain uses TRBV7-2 with TRBJ1-3; D gene uncertain. V gave up 5 bases and J gave up 11 bases, with 13 bases separating them. From germline, CDR1 is SGHTA and CDR2 FQGNSA. This CDR3 region has 12 residues. The CDR3 nucleotides are TGTGCCAGCAGCCCCTGGCGCCAGTCCATATATTTT. Amino acids: CASSPWRQSIYF.

The chain joins TRBV2 to TRBJ2-1; 10 positions agree with TRBD2. The CDR3 runs to 14 residues. Per germline, CDR1 SNHLY and CDR2 FYNNEI. The trim removed 10 bases at V and 6 bases at J, leaving 9 bases unmatched. The CDR3 loop reads CAIAGGTTRNEQFF. The CDR3 DNA reads TGTGCCATAGCGGGAGGCACAACCCGCAATGAGCAGTTCTTC.

In this sample, this clonotype turned up many times. The chain uses TRBV9 and TRBJ2-1; 8 bases fit TRBD1. CDR1 is SGDLS, CDR2 YYNGEE, per germline. The CDR3 covers 15 residues. Germline trimming cut 4 bases from V and 4 bases from J; bases unmatched to any gene: 7. The CDR3 is CASSFRQGLYNEQFF. The CDR3 region has the DNA TGTGCCAGCAGCTTCCGACAGGGGCTATACAATGAGCAGTTCTTC. Together with reference TRBV9 and TRBJ2-1, the CDR3 gives the full variable domain: DSGVTQTPKHLITATGQRVTLRCSPRSGDLSVYWYQQSLDQGLQFLIQYYNGEERAKGNILERFSAQQFPDLHSELNLSSLELGDSALYFCASSFRQGLYNEQFFGPGTRLTVL.

CDR3 sequence: CASSLDGLGNTEAFF. For the CDR3, the DNA is TGCGCCAGCAGCTTGGATGGGTTGGGGAACACTGAAGCTTTCTTT. This chain links TRBV5-1 with TRBJ1-1; no clear D. V shed 0 bases and J shed 1 base, with 10 bases lying between them. The CDR3 has 15 residues. The germline V gene encodes CDR1 SGHRS and CDR2 YFSETQ.

This clonotype was observed a handful of times. V gene TRBV6-2 or TRBV6-3 combines with J gene TRBJ2-7; a possible D gene is TRBD2 (5 bases). Trimming stripped 2 bases from V and 1 base from J, with 9 bases between. This CDR3 is built from 14 residues. Germline V gene sequence: CDR1 MNHEY, CDR2 SVGEGT. CDR3: CASSYRTGSYEQYF. The CDR3 bases are TGTGCCAGCAGTTACCGGACGGGATCCTACGAGCAGTACTTC.